The T cell receptor (beta chain) described here comes from a study of blood T cells in healthy people across ages. The CDR3 has 15 residues. The V end lost 1 base, the J end lost 4 bases, and 11 bases lay between the germline ends. Germline loops: CDR1 SEHNR, CDR2 FQNEAQ (reference sequence). PCR was performed a second time for roughly 7 to 12 cycles using a sample-barcoded 5' primer and a J-beta primer mix. TCRdb re-analysed the 5' RACE reads in MiXCR, keeping a single row per CDR3 protein. The data show about 800,000 distinct CDR3 sequences, 58% seen once. The clonotype originates from a man aged 25 to 40 in good health. The material sequenced was blood. The J gene is TRBJ2-1, the V gene TRBV7-9; D not certain. The CDR3 DNA sequence: TGTGCCAGCAGCTTAGACCTTACGACGTACAATGAGCAGTTCTTC. Amino acid sequence: CASSLDLTTYNEQFF. Based on the CDR3 plus reference TRBV7-9 and TRBJ2-1, the full variable domain is DTGVSQNPRHKITKRGQNVTFRCDPISEHNRLYWYRQTLGQGPEFLTYFQNEAQLEKSRLLSDRFSAERPKGSFSTLEIQRTEQGDSAMYLCASSLDLTTYNEQFFGPGTRLTVL.